These T cell receptor beta chains were read from a single sample in a study of T cells in localized non-small cell lung cancer. Sequencing was performed with immunoSEQ multiplex PCR; in TCRdb, only in-frame clones are kept and a portion is missing. The data hold over a thousand clones, with approximately 31% observed a single time. The specimen comprised normal lung tissue next to the tumor, sampled before any cancer treatment. The source of these receptors is a woman aged 35-75 years with stage I lung adenocarcinoma. Both conserved end residues are part of each CDR3. D genes are given only for firm matches. Expanded clones are given a class, and other clones once, few, many or no size at all.

D gene: .
V gene: TRBV19
clone size: .
J gene: TRBJ2-1
CDR3 DNA: TGTGCCAGTAGTATTCTGGGCAGGGGTAATGAGCAGTTCTTC
CDR3 protein: CASSILGRGNEQFF

D gene: .
V gene: TRBV12-5
clone size: .
J gene: TRBJ2-1
CDR3 DNA: TGTGCTAGTGGTATCCGGTCAGCTAGCTCCTACAATGAGCAGTTCTTC
CDR3 protein: CASGIRSASSYNEQFF

D gene: .
V gene: TRBV4-1
clone size: .
J gene: TRBJ1-5
CDR3 DNA: TGCGCCAGCAGCCAAGTCCAGAGTTATAGCAATCAGCCCCAGCATTTT
CDR3 protein: CASSQVQSYSNQPQHF

D gene: .
V gene: TRBV29-1
clone size: few
J gene: TRBJ1-1
CDR3 DNA: TGCAGCGGGATGACAGGGAACACTGAAGCTTTCTTT
CDR3 protein: CSGMTGNTEAFF

D gene: .
V gene: TRBV19
clone size: .
J gene: TRBJ1-4
CDR3 DNA: TGTGCCAGTAGTTTACAGGGCTATAATGAAAAACTGTTTTTT
CDR3 protein: CASSLQGYNEKLFF

D gene: TRBD1
V gene: TRBV18
clone size: .
J gene: TRBJ1-5
CDR3 DNA: TGTGCCAGCTCACCCGCGACAGGGGGTCAGCCCCAGCATTTT
CDR3 protein: CASSPATGGQPQHF

D gene: .
V gene: TRBV11-3
clone size: few
J gene: TRBJ1-3
CDR3 DNA: TGTGCCAGCAGCCTCCAGGGGACACTTGGAAACACCATATATTTT
CDR3 protein: CASSLQGTLGNTIYF

D gene: .
V gene: TRBV18
clone size: .
J gene: TRBJ1-4
CDR3 DNA: TGTGCCAGCTCACCGGGGGCATATGAAAAACTGTTTTTT
CDR3 protein: CASSPGAYEKLFF

D gene: .
V gene: TRBV6-8
clone size: few
J gene: TRBJ2-7
CDR3 DNA: TGTGCCATCAGTGTGAACAACTACTACGAGCAGTACTTC
CDR3 protein: CAISVNNYYEQYF

D gene: TRBD1
V gene: TRBV4-1
clone size: medium-sized
J gene: TRBJ2-5
CDR3 DNA: TGCGCCAGCAGCCAAGATAGGGGCAGGGGGCGAGAGACCCAGTACTTC
CDR3 protein: CASSQDRGRGRETQYF

D gene: .
V gene: TRBV9
clone size: large
J gene: TRBJ2-7
CDR3 DNA: TGTGCCAGCAGCGTAGTCCCTAGCAGCTACGAGCAGTACTTC
CDR3 protein: CASSVVPSSYEQYF

D gene: .
V gene: TRBV11-3
clone size: few
J gene: TRBJ2-5
CDR3 DNA: TGTGCCAGCAGCCGAGGAGGGAACAGCCAAGAGACCCAGTACTTC
CDR3 protein: CASSRGGNSQETQYF

D gene: .
V gene: TRBV25-1
clone size: .
J gene: TRBJ2-2
CDR3 DNA: TGTGCCAGCAGTAACTCACCTCCGGGACAACGGTCCGGGGAGCTGTTTTTT
CDR3 protein: CASSNSPPGQRSGELFF

D gene: .
V gene: TRBV12-5
clone size: .
J gene: TRBJ1-1
CDR3 DNA: TGTGCCAGCAAAGCACAGGGGAACACTGAAGCTTTCTTT
CDR3 protein: CASKAQGNTEAFF

D gene: .
V gene: TRBV11-3
clone size: few
J gene: TRBJ2-1
CDR3 DNA: TGTGCCAGCAGCTTAGGAGGGGGGGCATCCTACAATGAGCAGTTCTTC
CDR3 protein: CASSLGGGASYNEQFF

D gene: .
V gene: TRBV30
clone size: few
J gene: TRBJ1-1
CDR3 DNA: TGTGCCTGGATTATGACGAACACTGAAGCTTTCTTT
CDR3 protein: CAWIMTNTEAFF

D gene: .
V gene: TRBV19
clone size: .
J gene: TRBJ1-2
CDR3 DNA: TGTGCCAGTAGTGCCGGGGTGGGCTATGGCTACACCTTC
CDR3 protein: CASSAGVGYGYTF

D gene: .
V gene: TRBV30
clone size: .
J gene: TRBJ1-2
CDR3 DNA: TGTGCCTGGGCAACCTCGGGAGGGGGTCTGACGGGAGGCTACACCTTC
CDR3 protein: CAWATSGGGLTGGYTF

D gene: .
V gene: TRBV9
clone size: .
J gene: TRBJ1-2
CDR3 DNA: TGTGCCAGCAGTGAAGGGCTAAACTATGGCTACACCTTC
CDR3 protein: CASSEGLNYGYTF

D gene: .
V gene: TRBV9
clone size: large
J gene: TRBJ2-7
CDR3 DNA: TGTGCCAGCAGCGTAGTTCCTAGCTCCTACGAGCAGTACTTC
CDR3 protein: CASSVVPSSYEQYF

D gene: .
V gene: TRBV6-8
clone size: medium-sized
J gene: TRBJ2-7
CDR3 DNA: TGTGCCAGCAGTGATATGTTATCCTACGAGCAGTACTTC
CDR3 protein: CASSDMLSYEQYF

D gene: .
V gene: TRBV14
clone size: once
J gene: TRBJ1-4
CDR3 DNA: TGTGCCAGCAGCCAGGGGAGTGGTGAAAAACTGTTTTTT
CDR3 protein: CASSQGSGEKLFF

D gene: TRBD2
V gene: TRBV25-1
clone size: .
J gene: TRBJ2-3
CDR3 DNA: TGTGCCAGCGGCGAGCGGGGCCGCACAGATACGCAGTATTTT
CDR3 protein: CASGERGRTDTQYF

D gene: .
V gene: TRBV6-8
clone size: few
J gene: TRBJ1-2
CDR3 DNA: TGTGCCAGCAGTTACAACCGGGACTCCTATGGCTACACCTTC
CDR3 protein: CASSYNRDSYGYTF

D gene: .
V gene: TRBV9
clone size: .
J gene: TRBJ1-1
CDR3 DNA: TGTGCCAGCAGCCATGACAAAAATGCTGAAGCTTTCTTT
CDR3 protein: CASSHDKNAEAFF

D gene: .
V gene: TRBV4-1
clone size: large
J gene: TRBJ2-3
CDR3 DNA: TGCGCCAGCAGCCAAGAGGGCAGGGGCGCCGATACGCAGTATTTT
CDR3 protein: CASSQEGRGADTQYF

D gene: TRBD1
V gene: TRBV19
clone size: .
J gene: TRBJ2-7
CDR3 DNA: TGTGCCAGTAAGCCAGGACAGGGCTACGAGCAGTACTTC
CDR3 protein: CASKPGQGYEQYF

D gene: TRBD2
V gene: TRBV11-3
clone size: few
J gene: TRBJ2-7
CDR3 DNA: TGTGCCAGCAGCTTTAGCGGGGGAGACTACGAGCAGTACTTC
CDR3 protein: CASSFSGGDYEQYF

D gene: .
V gene: TRBV6-8
clone size: medium-sized
J gene: TRBJ1-5
CDR3 DNA: TGTGCCAGCAGTGAGTACAGCTATAGCAATCAGCCCCAGCATTTT
CDR3 protein: CASSEYSYSNQPQHF

D gene: .
V gene: TRBV6-8
clone size: .
J gene: TRBJ2-3
CDR3 DNA: TGTGCCAGCAGTGATAGGGGGGAGCCAGATACGCAGTATTTT
CDR3 protein: CASSDRGEPDTQYF

D gene: TRBD2
V gene: TRBV6-8
clone size: medium-sized
J gene: TRBJ2-3
CDR3 DNA: TGTGCCAGCAGTGGGACTAGCGGGACAGATACGCAGTATTTT
CDR3 protein: CASSGTSGTDTQYF

D gene: TRBD1
V gene: TRBV29-1
clone size: few
J gene: TRBJ1-2
CDR3 DNA: TGCAGCGTTGACCAACAGGGGGCGTTTATTTCTGGCTACACCTTC
CDR3 protein: CSVDQQGAFISGYTF

D gene: .
V gene: TRBV11-3
clone size: .
J gene: TRBJ1-2
CDR3 DNA: TGTGCCAGCAGCCTCTCGGGGGGGCTCGGCTATGGCTACACCTTC
CDR3 protein: CASSLSGGLGYGYTF

D gene: TRBD1
V gene: TRBV30
clone size: few
J gene: TRBJ2-7
CDR3 DNA: TGTGCCTGGAGCCACCTCGGGACAGGGAACGAGCAGTACTTC
CDR3 protein: CAWSHLGTGNEQYF

D gene: TRBD2
V gene: TRBV9
clone size: few
J gene: TRBJ2-5
CDR3 DNA: TGTGCCAGCATCCCTCTACCCTTTACTAGCGGGGGATACCAAGAGACCCAGTACTTC
CDR3 protein: CASIPLPFTSGGYQETQYF

D gene: TRBD2
V gene: TRBV14
clone size: .
J gene: TRBJ2-1
CDR3 DNA: TGTGCCAGCAGCCCCATTGGGACTAGCGGGAGGGCAAATGAGCAGTTCTTC
CDR3 protein: CASSPIGTSGRANEQFF

D gene: TRBD1
V gene: TRBV19
clone size: .
J gene: TRBJ2-7
CDR3 DNA: TGTGCCAGTAGTAGGCCGGGACAGGGGTCCTACGAGCAGTACTTC
CDR3 protein: CASSRPGQGSYEQYF

D gene: TRBD1
V gene: TRBV11-3
clone size: medium-sized
J gene: TRBJ1-2
CDR3 DNA: TGTGCCAGCAGCTCATCCGGGACAGGGACTTATGGCTACACCTTC
CDR3 protein: CASSSSGTGTYGYTF

D gene: TRBD2
V gene: TRBV6-8
clone size: few
J gene: TRBJ2-3
CDR3 DNA: TGTGCCAGCAGTATGGGACTAGCGGGGGGGCCTAGCACAGATACGCAGTATTTT
CDR3 protein: CASSMGLAGGPSTDTQYF

D gene: .
V gene: TRBV1
clone size: .
J gene: TRBJ1-3
CDR3 DNA: TGCGCCAGCAGCCAAGAGACAGTTGGAAACACCATATATTTT
CDR3 protein: CASSQETVGNTIYF

D gene: .
V gene: TRBV12-2
clone size: few
J gene: TRBJ1-1
CDR3 DNA: TGTGCAAGTCGCATCAAAGAGGGACAAGGGCACACTGAAGCTTTCTTT
CDR3 protein: CASRIKEGQGHTEAFF

D gene: TRBD2
V gene: TRBV6-8
clone size: few
J gene: TRBJ2-7
CDR3 DNA: TGTGCCAGCAGTGAGATTGCGGGGGGCTCCTACGAACAGTACTTC
CDR3 protein: CASSEIAGGSYEQYF

D gene: TRBD1
V gene: TRBV5-1
clone size: few
J gene: TRBJ2-1
CDR3 DNA: TGCGCCAGCAGCTTCGGGACAGGGGGCATCAATGAGCAGTTCTTC
CDR3 protein: CASSFGTGGINEQFF

D gene: TRBD1
V gene: TRBV9
clone size: medium-sized
J gene: TRBJ1-1
CDR3 DNA: TGTGCCAGCAGCACAGGGACAGGGAGTGCTTTCTTT
CDR3 protein: CASSTGTGSAFF

D gene: TRBD1
V gene: TRBV18
clone size: .
J gene: TRBJ1-1
CDR3 DNA: TGTGCCAGCTCACCACCTCTGGCAGGGGGAGCAGCTTTCTTT
CDR3 protein: CASSPPLAGGAAFF

D gene: TRBD1
V gene: TRBV6-8
clone size: medium-sized
J gene: TRBJ1-5
CDR3 DNA: TGTGCCAGCAGTTTGGGGACAGGGGTTAATCAGCCCCAGCATTTT
CDR3 protein: CASSLGTGVNQPQHF